Given below is one T cell receptor beta chain in context. Its matching antigen is unknown. Germline lookup yields CDR1 SNHLY and CDR2 FYNNEI. The J segment lost 4 bases and the V segment lost 6 bases, leaving 1 base of the junction unmatched. There are 13 residues in the CDR3. These data come from a study of T cell responses to AZD1222 COVID-19 vaccine. In the study overall: The analysis combined second doses at about 4 or about 12 weeks. Findings and caveats of the study: Females outnumbered males among donors, who were mostly white British; clonal diversity was possibly underestimated. Spike-specific TCR breadth rose after two AZD1222 doses, and depth rose as well.

The data were produced by immunoSEQ multiplex PCR, yet TCRdb's version contains in-frame clones alone and is incomplete. There are about 130,000 clones in the sample; about 89% occur only once, and about 10% lies in the top ten. The sequenced sample was peripheral blood, obtained on day 0 of AZD1222 vaccination. The receptor comes from an adult in good health. This chain uses TRBV2 with TRBJ2-3, with 10 nucleotides matching TRBD1. The CDR3 region has the DNA TGTGCCAGCAGCGGACAGGGGGCAGATACGCAGTATTTT. This sequence encodes CASSGQGADTQYF.